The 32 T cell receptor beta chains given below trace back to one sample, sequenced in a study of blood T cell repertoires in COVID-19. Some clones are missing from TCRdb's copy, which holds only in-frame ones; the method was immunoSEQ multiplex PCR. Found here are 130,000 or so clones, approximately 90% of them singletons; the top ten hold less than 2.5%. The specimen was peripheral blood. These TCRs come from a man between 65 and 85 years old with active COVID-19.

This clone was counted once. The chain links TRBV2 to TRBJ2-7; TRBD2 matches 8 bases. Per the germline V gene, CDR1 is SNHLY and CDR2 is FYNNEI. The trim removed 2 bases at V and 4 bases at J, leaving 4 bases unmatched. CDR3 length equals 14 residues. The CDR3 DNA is TGTGCCAGCAGTGAATCAGCGGGAGCTTACGAGCAGTACTTC. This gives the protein CASSESAGAYEQYF.

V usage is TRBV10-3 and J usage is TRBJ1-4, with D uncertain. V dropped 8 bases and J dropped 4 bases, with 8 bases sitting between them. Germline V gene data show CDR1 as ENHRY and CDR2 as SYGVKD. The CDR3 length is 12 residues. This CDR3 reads CAIGQDNEKLFF. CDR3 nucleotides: TGTGCCATCGGGCAGGATAATGAAAAACTGTTTTTT.

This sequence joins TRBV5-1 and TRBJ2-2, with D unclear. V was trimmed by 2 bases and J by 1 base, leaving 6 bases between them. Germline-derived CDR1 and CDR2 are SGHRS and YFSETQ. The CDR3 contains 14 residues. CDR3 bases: TGCGCCAGCAGCTTCCGGGTGAACACCGGGGAGCTGTTTTTT. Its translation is CASSFRVNTGELFF. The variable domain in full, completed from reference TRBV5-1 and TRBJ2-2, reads KAGVTQTPRYLIKTRGQQVTLSCSPISGHRSVSWYQQTPGQGLQFLFEYFSETQRNKGNFPGRFSGRQFSNSRSEMNVSTLELGDSALYLCASSFRVNTGELFFGEGSRLTVL.

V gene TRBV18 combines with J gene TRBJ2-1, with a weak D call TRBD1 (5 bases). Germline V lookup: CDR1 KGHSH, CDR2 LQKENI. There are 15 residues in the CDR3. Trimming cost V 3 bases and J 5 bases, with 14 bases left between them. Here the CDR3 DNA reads TGTGCCAGCTCACCGTCGTCAGGGAATAACAATGAGCAGTTCTTC. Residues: CASSPSSGNNNEQFF.

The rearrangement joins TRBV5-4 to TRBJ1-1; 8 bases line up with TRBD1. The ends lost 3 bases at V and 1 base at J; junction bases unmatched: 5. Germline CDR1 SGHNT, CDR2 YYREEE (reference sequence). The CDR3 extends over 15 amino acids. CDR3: CASSWSTGGNTEAFF. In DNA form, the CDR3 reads TGTGCCAGCAGCTGGTCCACAGGGGGGAACACTGAAGCTTTCTTT.

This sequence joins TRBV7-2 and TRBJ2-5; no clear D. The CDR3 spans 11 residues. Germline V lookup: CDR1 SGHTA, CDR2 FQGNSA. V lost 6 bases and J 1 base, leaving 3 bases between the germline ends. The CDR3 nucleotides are TGTGCCAGCAGTCTCCAAGAGACCCAGTACTTC. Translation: CASSLQETQYF.

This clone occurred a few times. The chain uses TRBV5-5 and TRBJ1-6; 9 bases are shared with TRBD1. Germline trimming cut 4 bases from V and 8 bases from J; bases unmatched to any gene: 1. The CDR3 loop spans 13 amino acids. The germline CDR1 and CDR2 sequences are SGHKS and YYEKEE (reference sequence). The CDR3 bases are TGTGCCAGCAGCAGACAGGGGGATTCACCCCTCCACTTT. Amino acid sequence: CASSRQGDSPLHF.

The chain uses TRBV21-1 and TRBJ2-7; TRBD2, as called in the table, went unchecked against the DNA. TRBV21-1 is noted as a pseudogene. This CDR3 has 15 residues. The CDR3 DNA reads TGTGCCAGCAGCACCCGCCGGGGAGGGGGCTACGAGCAGTACTTC. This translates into CASSTRRGGGYEQYF.

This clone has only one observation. The CDR3 protein is CSASSGSGATDTQYF. The DNA for the CDR3 is TGCAGTGCTAGTTCGGGTAGCGGGGCTACAGATACGCAGTATTTT. The chain couples TRBV20-1 to TRBJ2-3; 8 nucleotides agree with TRBD2. Germline CDR1 and CDR2: DFQATT and SNEGSKA (reference sequence). J gave up 3 bases and V 3 bases, and 8 bases lay outside the gene matches. The CDR3 is 15 residues long.

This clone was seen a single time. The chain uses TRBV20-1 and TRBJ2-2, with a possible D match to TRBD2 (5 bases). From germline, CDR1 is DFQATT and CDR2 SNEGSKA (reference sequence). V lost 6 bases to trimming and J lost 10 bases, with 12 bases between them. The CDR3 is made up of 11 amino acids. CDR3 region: CSAQTREELFF. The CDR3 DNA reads TGCAGTGCCCAGACCCGGGAGGAGCTGTTTTTT.

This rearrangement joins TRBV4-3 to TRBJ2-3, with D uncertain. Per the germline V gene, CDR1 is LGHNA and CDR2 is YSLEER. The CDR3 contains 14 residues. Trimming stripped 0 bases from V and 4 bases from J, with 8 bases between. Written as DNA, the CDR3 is TGCGCCAGCAGCCAAGAGCCTAGGTCAGATACGCAGTATTTT. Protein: CASSQEPRSDTQYF.

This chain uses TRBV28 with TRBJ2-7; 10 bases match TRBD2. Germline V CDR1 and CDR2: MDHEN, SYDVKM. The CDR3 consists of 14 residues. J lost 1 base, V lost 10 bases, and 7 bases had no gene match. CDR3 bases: TGTGCCACCCTTACTAGCGGGGCTTCCTACGAGCAGTACTTC. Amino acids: CATLTSGASYEQYF. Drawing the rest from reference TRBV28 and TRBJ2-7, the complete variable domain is DVKVTQSSRYLVKRTGEKVFLECVQDMDHENMFWYRQDPGLGLRLIYFSYDVKMKEKGDIPEGYSVSREKKERFSLILESASTNQTSMYLCATLTSGASYEQYFGPGTRLTVT.

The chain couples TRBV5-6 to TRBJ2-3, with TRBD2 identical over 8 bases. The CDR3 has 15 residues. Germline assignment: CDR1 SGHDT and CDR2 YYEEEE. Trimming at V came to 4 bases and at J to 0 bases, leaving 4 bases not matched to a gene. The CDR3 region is CASSMLAGSTDTQYF. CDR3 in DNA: TGTGCCAGCAGCATGCTAGCGGGTAGCACAGATACGCAGTATTTT. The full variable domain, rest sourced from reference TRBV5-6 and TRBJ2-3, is DAGVTQSPTHLIKTRGQQVTLRCSPKSGHDTVSWYQQALGQGPQFIFQYYEEEERQRGNFPDRFSGHQFPNYSSELNVNALLLGDSALYLCASSMLAGSTDTQYFGPGTRLTVL.

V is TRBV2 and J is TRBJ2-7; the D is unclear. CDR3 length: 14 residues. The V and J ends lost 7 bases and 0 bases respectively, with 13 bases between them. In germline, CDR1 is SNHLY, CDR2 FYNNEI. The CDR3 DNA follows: TGTGCCAGCAAGATGGAGCAGAGCTCCTACGAGCAGTACTTC. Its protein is CASKMEQSSYEQYF.

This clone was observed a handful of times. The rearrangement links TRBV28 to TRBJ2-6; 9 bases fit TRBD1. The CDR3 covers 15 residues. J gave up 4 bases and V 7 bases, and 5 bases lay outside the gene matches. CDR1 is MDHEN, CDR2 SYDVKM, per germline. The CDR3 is CASTRTGAGANVLTF. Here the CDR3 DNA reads TGTGCCAGCACCCGGACAGGGGCCGGGGCCAACGTCCTGACTTTC.

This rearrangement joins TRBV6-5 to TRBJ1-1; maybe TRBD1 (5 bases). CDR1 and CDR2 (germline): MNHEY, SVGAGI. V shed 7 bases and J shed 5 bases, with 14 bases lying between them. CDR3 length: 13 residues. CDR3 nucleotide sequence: TGTGCCAGCATTGGGATACGGGGGACTGAAGCTTTCTTT. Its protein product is CASIGIRGTEAFF.

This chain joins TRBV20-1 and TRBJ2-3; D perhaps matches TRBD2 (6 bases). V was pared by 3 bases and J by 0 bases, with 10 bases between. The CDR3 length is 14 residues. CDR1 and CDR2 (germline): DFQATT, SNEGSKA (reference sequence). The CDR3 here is CSASGLASTDTQYF. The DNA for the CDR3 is TGCAGTGCTAGTGGGCTAGCGAGCACAGATACGCAGTATTTT.

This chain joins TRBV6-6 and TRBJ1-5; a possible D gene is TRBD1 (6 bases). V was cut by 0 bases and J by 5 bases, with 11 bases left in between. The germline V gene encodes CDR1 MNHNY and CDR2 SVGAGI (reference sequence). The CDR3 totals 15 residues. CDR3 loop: CASSYSTGRHQPQHF. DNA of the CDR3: TGTGCCAGCAGTTACTCCACAGGGAGACATCAGCCCCAGCATTTT.

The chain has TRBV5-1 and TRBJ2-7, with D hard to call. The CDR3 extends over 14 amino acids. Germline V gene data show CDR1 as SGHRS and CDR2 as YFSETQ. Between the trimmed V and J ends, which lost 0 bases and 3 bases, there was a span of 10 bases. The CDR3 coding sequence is TGCGCCAGCAGCTTGGAGGCGGCTAGCTACGAGCAGTACTTC. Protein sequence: CASSLEAASYEQYF.

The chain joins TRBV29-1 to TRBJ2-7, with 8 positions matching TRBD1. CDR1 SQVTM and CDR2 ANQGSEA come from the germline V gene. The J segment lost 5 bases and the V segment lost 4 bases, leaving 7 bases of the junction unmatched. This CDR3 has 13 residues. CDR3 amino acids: CSVVGQGANEQYF. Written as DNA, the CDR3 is TGCAGCGTTGTAGGCCAGGGGGCTAACGAGCAGTACTTC.

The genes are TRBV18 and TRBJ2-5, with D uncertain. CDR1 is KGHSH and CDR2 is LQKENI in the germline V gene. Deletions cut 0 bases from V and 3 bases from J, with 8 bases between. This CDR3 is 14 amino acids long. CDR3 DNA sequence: TGTGCCAGCTCACCACCTATTACGGAAGAGACCCAGTACTTC. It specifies CASSPPITEETQYF.

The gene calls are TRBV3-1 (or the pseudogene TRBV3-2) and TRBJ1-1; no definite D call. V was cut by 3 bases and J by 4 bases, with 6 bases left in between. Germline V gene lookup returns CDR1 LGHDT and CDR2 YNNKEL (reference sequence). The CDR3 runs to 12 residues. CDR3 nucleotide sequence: TGTGCCAGCAGCCAGGGCCGCACTGAAGCTTTCTTT. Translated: CASSQGRTEAFF.

This chain's CDR3 is CASSKLQGGFNTGELFF. In DNA form, the CDR3 reads TGTGCCAGTAGTAAATTACAGGGGGGATTTAACACCGGGGAGCTGTTTTTT. The chain uses TRBV19 and TRBJ2-2, with 8 bases lining up with TRBD1. The germline V gene has CDR1 LNHDA and CDR2 SQIVND (reference sequence). The CDR3 contains 17 residues. V shed 4 bases and J 2 bases; nucleotides not matched to a gene: 9.

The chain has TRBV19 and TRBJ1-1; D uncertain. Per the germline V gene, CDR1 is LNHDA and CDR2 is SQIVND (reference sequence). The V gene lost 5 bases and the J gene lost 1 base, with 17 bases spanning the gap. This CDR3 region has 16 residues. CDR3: CASSRTAAAQNTEAFF. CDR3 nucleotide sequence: TGTGCCAGTAGTCGCACAGCAGCGGCCCAGAACACTGAAGCTTTCTTT. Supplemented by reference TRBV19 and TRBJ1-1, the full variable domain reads DGGITQSPKYLFRKEGQNVTLSCEQNLNHDAMYWYRQDPGQGLRLIYYSQIVNDFQKGDIAEGYSVSREKKESFPLTVTSAQKNPTAFYLCASSRTAAAQNTEAFFGQGTRLTVV.

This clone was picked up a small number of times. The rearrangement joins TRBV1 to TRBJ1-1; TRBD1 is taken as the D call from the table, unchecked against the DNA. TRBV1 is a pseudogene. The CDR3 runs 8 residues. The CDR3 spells CKGGCAFF. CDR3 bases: TGCAAAGGGGGATGCGCTTTCTTT.

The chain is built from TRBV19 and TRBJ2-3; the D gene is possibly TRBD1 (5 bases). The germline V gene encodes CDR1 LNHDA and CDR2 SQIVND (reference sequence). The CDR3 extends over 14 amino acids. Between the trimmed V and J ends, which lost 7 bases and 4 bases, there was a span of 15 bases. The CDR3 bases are TGTGCCAGTAATAGGGCAGGGATCGCAGATACGCAGTATTTT. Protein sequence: CASNRAGIADTQYF.

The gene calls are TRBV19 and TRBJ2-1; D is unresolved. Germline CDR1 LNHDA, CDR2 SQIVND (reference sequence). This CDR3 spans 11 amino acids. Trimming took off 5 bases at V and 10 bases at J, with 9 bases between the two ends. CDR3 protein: CASSDFSEQFF. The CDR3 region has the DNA TGTGCCAGTAGTGACTTCTCGGAGCAGTTCTTC.

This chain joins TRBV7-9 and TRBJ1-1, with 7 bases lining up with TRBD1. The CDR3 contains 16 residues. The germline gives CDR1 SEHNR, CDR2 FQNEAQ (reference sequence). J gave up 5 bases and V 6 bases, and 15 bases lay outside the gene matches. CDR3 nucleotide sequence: TGTGCCAGCAGTCGTGCAGGGGGGCAGGGACGGACTGAAGCTTTCTTT. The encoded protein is CASSRAGGQGRTEAFF.

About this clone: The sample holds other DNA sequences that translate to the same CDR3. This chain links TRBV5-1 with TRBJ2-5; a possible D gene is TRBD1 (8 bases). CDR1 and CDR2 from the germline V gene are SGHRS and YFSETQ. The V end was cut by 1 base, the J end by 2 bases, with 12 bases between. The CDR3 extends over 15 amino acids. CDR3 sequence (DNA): TGCGCCAGCAGCTTGACAGGGGGGGGACAAGAGACCCAGTACTTC. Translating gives CASSLTGGGQETQYF.

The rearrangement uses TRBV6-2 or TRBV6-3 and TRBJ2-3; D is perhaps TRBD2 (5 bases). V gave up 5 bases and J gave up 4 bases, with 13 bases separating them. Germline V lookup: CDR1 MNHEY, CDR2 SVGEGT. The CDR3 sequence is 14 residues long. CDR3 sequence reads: CASSPVNGADTQYF. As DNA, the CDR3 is TGTGCCAGCAGTCCCGTTAACGGGGCAGATACGCAGTATTTT.

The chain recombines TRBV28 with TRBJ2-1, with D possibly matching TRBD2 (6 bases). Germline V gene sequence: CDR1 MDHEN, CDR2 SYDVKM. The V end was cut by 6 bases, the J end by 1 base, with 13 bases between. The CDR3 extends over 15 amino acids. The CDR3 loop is CASSLGGGSYNEQFF. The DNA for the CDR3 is TGTGCCAGCAGCCTGGGAGGAGGGTCCTACAATGAGCAGTTCTTC.

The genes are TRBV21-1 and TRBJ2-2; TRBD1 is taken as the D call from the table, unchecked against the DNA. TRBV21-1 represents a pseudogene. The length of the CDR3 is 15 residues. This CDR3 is CASSPRDRAVGELFF. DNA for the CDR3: TGTGCCAGCAGCCCAAGGGACAGGGCAGTCGGGGAGCTGTTTTTT.